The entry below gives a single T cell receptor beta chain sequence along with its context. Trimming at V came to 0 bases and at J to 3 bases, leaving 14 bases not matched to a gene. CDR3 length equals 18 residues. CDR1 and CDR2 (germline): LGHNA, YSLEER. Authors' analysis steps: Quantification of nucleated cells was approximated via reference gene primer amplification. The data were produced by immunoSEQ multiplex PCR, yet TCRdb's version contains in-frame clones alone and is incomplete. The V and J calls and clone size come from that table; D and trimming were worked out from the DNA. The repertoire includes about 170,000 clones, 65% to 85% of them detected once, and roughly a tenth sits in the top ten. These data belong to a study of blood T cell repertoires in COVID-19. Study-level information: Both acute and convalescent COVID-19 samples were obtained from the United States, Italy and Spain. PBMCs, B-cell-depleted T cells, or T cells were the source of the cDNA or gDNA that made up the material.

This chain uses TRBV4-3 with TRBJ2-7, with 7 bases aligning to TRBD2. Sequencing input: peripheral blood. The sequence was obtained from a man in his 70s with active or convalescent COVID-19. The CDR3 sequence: CASSQDRRGREGLYEQYF. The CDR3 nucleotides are TGCGCCAGCAGCCAAGATAGGCGGGGGAGGGAGGGCCTCTACGAGCAGTACTTC.